Detailed here is one TCR beta chain. Its antigen is unknown. Profiling relied on immunoSEQ multiplex PCR, and the TCRdb table lists in-frame clones only, not all of them. The repertoire has around 100,000 clones, approximately 94% of them found once; the top ten carry about 1.2%. V dropped 7 bases and J dropped 0 bases, with 9 bases sitting between them. The CDR3 runs to 13 residues. CDR1 SEHNR and CDR2 FQNEAQ come from the germline V gene (reference sequence). The data were taken from a study of siplizumab effects on memory and regulatory T cells. Whole-study results and caveats: Confirmation that proliferating Tregs from siplizumab cultures had suppressive function was not obtained. Roughly 75-95% of dividing CD4+ or CD8+ clones were without an attributable naive or memory phenotype. Of the alloreactive clones, only a minor fraction mapped to unstimulated subsets.

The origin of this receptor is a human donor in good health. The sequencing sample was made of non-Treg CD4+ T cells sorted from blood. The V and J genes are TRBV7-9 and TRBJ1-2; D is perhaps TRBD1 (6 bases). CDR3 sequence (DNA): TGTGCCAGCATGGGGGGCCCTAACTATGGCTACACCTTC. As protein: CASMGGPNYGYTF.